This is a list of T cell receptor beta chains from one sample in a study of shared clonotypes between healthy human individuals. Some clones are missing from TCRdb's copy, which holds only in-frame ones; the method was immunoSEQ multiplex PCR. The sample has over 2 million clones, roughly 92% seen once. The source material was naive CD4+ T cells from PBMCs. These receptors were obtained from a young man in good health. Some clones in this sample may be carry-over from other donors' samples. CDR3s include the opening cysteine and the closing phenylalanine or tryptophan. A D gene is named only where the DNA matches it firmly. For some rows the clone size is stated as once, few or many, or as a class when expanded; others skip it.

-,TRBJ2-2,15,TRBD1,TRBV28,TGTGCCAGCAGAAAGACAGGGGGCGACACCGGGGAGCTGTTTTTT,CASRKTGGDTGELFF
-,TRBJ2-5,13,-,TRBV18,TGTGCCAGCTCCGGGGGAGTGCAGGAGACCCAGTACTTC,CASSGGVQETQYF
-,TRBJ2-1,14,TRBD1,TRBV9,TGTGCCAGCGACGCAGGGGGCAAAGGCGATGAGCAGTTCTTC,CASDAGGKGDEQFF
-,TRBJ2-6,17,TRBD1,TRBV4-1,TGCGCCAGCAGCCAAGGACAACAGGGGTCTGGGGCCAACGTCCTGACTTTC,CASSQGQQGSGANVLTF
-,TRBJ1-5,15,-,TRBV7-2,TGTGCCAGCAGTTACCAGGGGAATAGCAATCAGCCCCAGCATTTT,CASSYQGNSNQPQHF
-,TRBJ2-3,14,-,TRBV6-1,TGTGCCAGCAGTGAAGGGGGTCATCGGGATACGCAGTATTTT,CASSEGGHRDTQYF
once,TRBJ1-1,15,TRBD1,TRBV5-4,TGTGCCAGCAGGTCGGGACAGGGATTGAACACTGAAGCTTTCTTT,CASRSGQGLNTEAFF
once,TRBJ2-2,14,-,TRBV28,TGTGCCAGCAGTTTTTGGTCTGACACCGGGGAGCTGTTTTTT,CASSFWSDTGELFF
-,TRBJ1-3,14,-,TRBV5-4,TGTGCCAGCACTCTCGGCGGTGCTGGAAACACCATATATTTT,CASTLGGAGNTIYF
-,TRBJ1-2,18,TRBD1,TRBV27,TGTGCCAGCAGTTTAGGATGGGGACAGGGAACCAGCAACTATGGCTACACCTTC,CASSLGWGQGTSNYGYTF
few,TRBJ2-7,14,TRBD1,TRBV19,TGTGCCAGTAGTCCTGACAGGGCACCCTACGAGCAGTACTTC,CASSPDRAPYEQYF
-,TRBJ2-7,13,TRBD2,TRBV29-1,TGCAGCGTTGGTGGGACTAGTCTATACGAGCAGTACTTC,CSVGGTSLYEQYF
-,TRBJ2-2,14,-,TRBV4-2,TGTGCCAGCAGCCTGCGAGCTAGTCCCGGGGAGCTGTTTTTT,CASSLRASPGELFF
-,TRBJ2-7,10,-,TRBV23-1,TGCGCCCCAGGGGGGCACGAGCAGTACTTC,CAPGGHEQYF
-,TRBJ2-2,15,TRBD2,TRBV2,TGTGCCAGCAGTAGACTAGCGGGGTACACCGGGGAGCTGTTTTTT,CASSRLAGYTGELFF
-,TRBJ2-1,16,-,TRBV28,TGTGCCAGCAGTTCCCCCTCCGGGGGCTCCTACAATGAGCAGTTCTTC,CASSSPSGGSYNEQFF
-,TRBJ1-1,17,-,TRBV10-1,TGCGCCAGCAGTGCCGGTCAGGGGATGAGGTGGCACACTGAAGCTTTCTTT,CASSAGQGMRWHTEAFF
-,TRBJ2-5,14,TRBD1,TRBV28,TGTGCCAGCAGTTTGCCCAGGGGGAGCGAGACCCAGTACTTC,CASSLPRGSETQYF
once,TRBJ2-5,15,-,TRBV9,TGTGCCAGCAGCGTAGACCCCAGGGCGGGGGAGACCCAGTACTTC,CASSVDPRAGETQYF
-,TRBJ2-7,15,-,TRBV5-1,TGCGCCAGCAGCTTGGCTGGGCACATAGGGAACGAGCAGTACTTC,CASSLAGHIGNEQYF
-,TRBJ2-1,16,-,TRBV19,TGTGCCAGTAGTCTGGACATCCTAGGGTCCTACAATGAGCAGTTCTTC,CASSLDILGSYNEQFF
-,TRBJ1-4,15,-,TRBV6-6,TGTGCCAGCGGGAACACAAGGGTTACTAATGAAAAACTGTTTTTT,CASGNTRVTNEKLFF
-,TRBJ2-1,15,TRBD2,TRBV2,TGTGCCAGCAGCTCGGTGTTAGCGGGAGTTGGGGAGCAGTTCTTC,CASSSVLAGVGEQFF
-,TRBJ2-3,15,TRBD2,TRBV11-2,TGTGCCAGCAGCTCATTAGCGGGAGCGGGGGATACGCAGTATTTT,CASSSLAGAGDTQYF
-,TRBJ2-7,16,TRBD1,TRBV7-2,TGTGCCAGCAGCTCACCCCGGACAGGGAGTTACTACGAGCAGTACTTC,CASSSPRTGSYYEQYF
-,TRBJ1-4,16,TRBD1,TRBV7-2,TGTGCCAGCAGCCCGCAGACCGGGACAGGGCTTGAAAAACTGTTTTTT,CASSPQTGTGLEKLFF
-,TRBJ2-7,18,-,TRBV27,TGTGCCAGCAGTTTAAGGTCTTTTCCGGGAGTTAAATGGGGAGAGCAGTACTTC,CASSLRSFPGVKWGEQYF
-,TRBJ2-3,14,-,TRBV11-2,TGTGCCAGCAGCCAAGATCCGGGACCCCTCGCGCAGTATTTT,CASSQDPGPLAQYF